These T cell receptor beta chains were read from a single sample in a study of Ad26.COV2.S vaccination and SARS-CoV-2 variants. Libraries were prepared by immunoSEQ multiplex PCR; TCRdb keeps only in-frame clonotypes and omits some of them. In the table there are 350,000 to 400,000 clones, 89% of which are singletons. Specimen: peripheral blood, collected in a trial of Ad26.COV2.S vaccine versus placebo. The receptor source for this set is a person aged 18-65 years who received the Ad26.COV2.S COVID-19 vaccine or a placebo. The CDR3 runs from the conserved cysteine through the conserved F or W. The D gene is left open where the match is weak. Only part of the rows carry a size: once, few, many, or a class if the clone is expanded.

>NA|13|TRBV6-9|NA|TRBJ1-1
TGTGCCAGCTCTTGGGTTGGGGACACTGAAGCTTTCTTT
CASSWVGDTEAFF
>NA|16|TRBV6-2/TRBV6-3|TRBD2|TRBJ2-4
TGTGCCAGCAGTAAAGGACTAGCGGGAGTTGGGGACATTCAGTACTTC
CASSKGLAGVGDIQYF
>NA|15|TRBV2|NA|TRBJ2-2
TGTGCCAGCAGTGAAGTGGACGCCTTCACCGGGGAGCTGTTTTTT
CASSEVDAFTGELFF
>few|12|TRBV6-6|NA|TRBJ1-6
TGTGCCAGTAGGGGCGATAATTCACCCCTCCACTTT
CASRGDNSPLHF
>NA|16|TRBV7-3|NA|TRBJ1-4
TGTGCCAGCAGCTTAGAGGGGCCTGCAACTAATGAAAAACTGTTTTTT
CASSLEGPATNEKLFF
>once|15|TRBV2|NA|TRBJ1-2
TGTGCCAGCAGTGACTGGGGCTCCGTCAAGTATGGCTACACCTTC
CASSDWGSVKYGYTF
>NA|14|TRBV19|NA|TRBJ2-3
TGTGCCAGTAGTATATCAGGGCCGGAGGATACGCAGTATTTT
CASSISGPEDTQYF
>once|16|TRBV28|TRBD1|TRBJ1-2
TGTGCCAGCACCATCACGACATCAGGGGGCGCCTATGGCTACACCTTC
CASTITTSGGAYGYTF
>NA|14|TRBV5-1|NA|TRBJ2-5
TGCGCCAGCAGCTTCCGGGACATACAAGAGACCCAGTACTTC
CASSFRDIQETQYF
>few|13|TRBV24-1|NA|TRBJ2-2
TGTGCCTCTGGCCTAGGGAACACCGGGGAGCTGTTTTTT
CASGLGNTGELFF
>NA|19|TRBV11-2|TRBD2|TRBJ2-3
TGTGCCAGCAGCTTAACGAGGATGGTCGGACTAGCGAGCGCAGATACGCAGTATTTT
CASSLTRMVGLASADTQYF
>once|15|TRBV4-3|NA|TRBJ1-1
TGCGCCAGCAGCCAAGATTGGAGGCTGGACACTGAAGCTTTCTTT
CASSQDWRLDTEAFF
>few|13|TRBV6-5|NA|TRBJ1-6
TGTGCCAGCAAATGGACGGTTGATTCACCCCTCCACTTT
CASKWTVDSPLHF
>NA|15|TRBV6-4|TRBD1|TRBJ1-2
TGTGCCAGCAGTGACTCGAGGCAGGGGGCTTCGGGCTACACCTTC
CASSDSRQGASGYTF
>few|18|TRBV4-1|NA|TRBJ2-2
TGCGCCAGCAGCCAAGCCCGGGCGGCGGGATCGAACACCGGGGAGCTGTTTTTT
CASSQARAAGSNTGELFF
>NA|13|TRBV12-3/TRBV12-4|NA|TRBJ1-1
TGTGCCAGCAGTTTGAAAGAGAACACTGAAGCTTTCTTT
CASSLKENTEAFF
>NA|13|TRBV2|NA|TRBJ2-5
TGTGCCAGCACTGAGACGGACAATGGGACCCAGTACTTC
CASTETDNGTQYF
>NA|14|TRBV9|NA|TRBJ2-7
TGTGCCAGCAGCCCGCGGGACCGGACCTACGAGCAGTACTTC
CASSPRDRTYEQYF
>once|15|TRBV3-1/TRBV3-2|NA|TRBJ1-2
TGTGCCAGCAGCCATCGCGGTCGACGCGGCTATGGCTACACCTTC
CASSHRGRRGYGYTF
>NA|15|TRBV19|NA|TRBJ2-7
TGTGCCAGTAATCCCCGGGGCAGGGGCGAGTACGAGCAGTACTTC
CASNPRGRGEYEQYF
>NA|15|TRBV7-9|NA|TRBJ2-1
TGTGCCAGCAGCAAGAACTTTCAGAGCAACAATGAGCAGTTCTTC
CASSKNFQSNNEQFF
>NA|15|TRBV7-2|TRBD1|TRBJ2-2
TGTGCCAGCAGCTTCGCGACAGGGGTTGGCGGGGAGCTGTTTTTT
CASSFATGVGGELFF
>few|16|TRBV21-1|NA|TRBJ2-1
TGTGCCAGCACCTCGACAGGGAGAAACTACTACAATGAGCAGTTCTTC
CASTSTGRNYYNEQFF
>NA|16|TRBV28|TRBD2|TRBJ2-2
TGTGCCAGCAGTTTTGGAACTAGCGGGAGAGCCGGGGAGCTGTTTTTT
CASSFGTSGRAGELFF
>NA|15|TRBV10-3|TRBD2|TRBJ2-7
TGTGCCATCAGTGACCTTGGCGGGAGCTCCTACGAGCAGTACTTC
CAISDLGGSSYEQYF
>NA|14|TRBV9|TRBD1|TRBJ2-5
TGTGCCAGCAGCGCAGACAGGGGCCAAGAGACCCAGTACTTC
CASSADRGQETQYF
>NA|11|TRBV13|NA|TRBJ1-1
TGTGCCAGCAGCTTAGGCACTGAAGCTTTCTTT
CASSLGTEAFF
>NA|15|TRBV7-3|NA|TRBJ2-7
TGTGCCAGCAGCTCCCGTGGGGCGGGAAGCTACGAGCAGTACTTC
CASSSRGAGSYEQYF
>NA|16|TRBV7-9|TRBD1|TRBJ2-1
TGTGCCAGCAGCTTAGCGGACAGGGGGCACTACAATGAGCAGTTCTTC
CASSLADRGHYNEQFF
>NA|15|TRBV5-4|NA|TRBJ2-1
TGTGCCAGCAGCTTAGATGGAAACTCCTACAATGAGCAGTTCTTC
CASSLDGNSYNEQFF
>NA|16|TRBV2|TRBD2|TRBJ2-1
TGTGCCAGCAGTGAAAGGGCGGGAGGGCCTCGGAATGAGCAGTTCTTC
CASSERAGGPRNEQFF
>NA|11|TRBV28|TRBD1|TRBJ1-2
TGTGCCAGCGGGACAGGGGATGGCTACACCTTC
CASGTGDGYTF
>once|14|TRBV9|NA|TRBJ2-1
TGTGCCAGCAGCGTAGGAGGGAGAGGGAATGAGCAGTTCTTC
CASSVGGRGNEQFF
>NA|12|TRBV30|NA|TRBJ2-5
TGTGCCTGGACCTCCATTGGCGGGACCCAGTACTTC
CAWTSIGGTQYF
>NA|14|TRBV30|NA|TRBJ1-5
TGTGCCTGGAGTGTACCCAGTGGCAATCAGCCCCAGCATTTT
CAWSVPSGNQPQHF
>NA|12|TRBV7-9|NA|TRBJ2-5
TGTGCCAGCAGCTTAGCCCTCGAGACCCAGTACTTC
CASSLALETQYF
>few|15|TRBV5-4|NA|TRBJ1-2
TGTGCCAGCAGTCCCCGGCATGGGATTAGCTATGGCTACACCTTC
CASSPRHGISYGYTF
>NA|12|TRBV7-2|NA|TRBJ2-5
TGTGCCAGCAGGTATTTTGAAGAGACCCAGTACTTC
CASRYFEETQYF
>NA|13|TRBV29-1|NA|TRBJ1-1
TGCAGCGTTGTACGGAAGCAGAACACTGAAGCTTTCTTT
CSVVRKQNTEAFF
>NA|14|TRBV3-1/TRBV3-2|NA|TRBJ2-5
TGTGCCAGCAGCCAAGAGGTGATCGAAGAGACCCAGTACTTC
CASSQEVIEETQYF
>NA|15|TRBV6-6|TRBD1|TRBJ2-3
TGTGCCAGCAGTTACGTGACAGGGGTTCAAGATACGCAGTATTTT
CASSYVTGVQDTQYF
>NA|16|TRBV21-1|NA|TRBJ2-3
TGTGCCAGCAGCAAAGGCCAGGGGCTGGCGACAGATACGCAGTATTTT
CASSKGQGLATDTQYF
>NA|16|TRBV25-1|NA|TRBJ2-2
TGTGCCAGCAGTGAGAACTTACTCGCGAACACCGGGGAGCTGTTTTTT
CASSENLLANTGELFF
>NA|15|TRBV7-6|TRBD1|TRBJ2-2
TGTGCCAGCAGCTACAGGGGAAGGGGCACCGGGGAGCTGTTTTTT
CASSYRGRGTGELFF
>NA|14|TRBV7-8|NA|TRBJ2-1
TGTGCCAGCAGCCGGAGAGGGGGGAACAATGAGCAGTTCTTC
CASSRRGGNNEQFF
>NA|17|TRBV5-1|NA|TRBJ1-1
TGCGCCAGCAGCTTGGGGCAGGGTGGGGTCGTGAACACTGAAGCTTTCTTT
CASSLGQGGVVNTEAFF
>NA|13|TRBV30|TRBD1|TRBJ1-4
TGTGCCTGCAAAAGGGGGCCGGGTGAAAAACTGTTTTTT
CACKRGPGEKLFF
>NA|15|TRBV4-1|TRBD1|TRBJ1-4
TGCGCCAGCAGCCAAGGGGCAGGGGGGACTGAAAAACTGTTTTTT
CASSQGAGGTEKLFF
>NA|15|TRBV15|NA|TRBJ2-5
TGTGCCACCAGCAGACCCCCGGGGGCCCAAGAGACCCAGTACTTC
CATSRPPGAQETQYF
>NA|15|TRBV6-5|NA|TRBJ2-1
TGTGCCAGCATGGGCGGGATGGGCTCCTACAATGAGCAGTTCTTC
CASMGGMGSYNEQFF
>NA|15|TRBV28|TRBD2|TRBJ2-1
TGTGCCAGCAGTTCCGGGACTAGCGCCTACAATGAGCAGTTCTTC
CASSSGTSAYNEQFF
>NA|11|TRBV20-1|NA|TRBJ2-1
TGCAGTGCCGCGCGGACGGATGAGCAGTTCTTC
CSAARTDEQFF
>NA|17|TRBV7-9|TRBD2|TRBJ2-1
TGTGCCAGCAGCTTAATCGGCCTAGCGGGGCTCGGGAATGAGCAGTTCTTC
CASSLIGLAGLGNEQFF